Shown below are 12 T cell receptor beta chains from a single sample sequenced in a study of T cell responses to AZD1222 COVID-19 vaccine. The method was immunoSEQ multiplex PCR; TCRdb's version includes in-frame clones alone and lacks a portion of them. The sample has over 100,000 clones, roughly nine tenths seen once. The specimen was peripheral blood, collected on day 0 of AZD1222 vaccination. The receptor source for this set is an adult in good health.

This clone appeared a single time. The chain uses TRBV3-1 (or the pseudogene TRBV3-2) and TRBJ1-4; a weak D match, TRBD1 (6 bases). CDR3 length: 15 residues. Germline V gene lookup returns CDR1 LGHDT and CDR2 YNNKEL (reference sequence). Trimming took 0 bases from V and 2 from J, leaving 7 bases between them. DNA of the CDR3: TGTGCCAGCAGCCAAGAGGGGGCCACTAATGAAAAACTGTTTTTT. This gives the protein CASSQEGATNEKLFF.

The chain has TRBV6-5 and TRBJ1-2; 8 bases fit TRBD1. There are 14 residues in the CDR3. Per the germline V gene, CDR1 is MNHEY and CDR2 is SVGAGI. V lost 5 bases, J lost 3 bases, and 5 bases stayed unmatched. CDR3 bases: TGTGCCAGCAGTCCAGGGGGCACGCACTATGGCTACACCTTC. Protein: CASSPGGTHYGYTF.

This chain uses TRBV4-1 with TRBJ2-1; 9 bases align to TRBD2. V was clipped by 4 bases and J by 4 bases; unmatched bases: 8. Germline-derived CDR1 and CDR2 are MGHRA and YSYEKL. This CDR3 is built from 16 residues. The CDR3, as DNA: TGCGCCAGCAGCCCCAAAGCGGGAGGCTTGTACAATGAGCAGTTCTTC. This encodes CASSPKAGGLYNEQFF.

This rearrangement joins TRBV18 to TRBJ2-7, with D unresolved. CDR1 is KGHSH, CDR2 LQKENI, per germline. The CDR3 consists of 14 residues. V lost 3 bases to trimming and J lost 2 bases, with 11 bases between them. This CDR3 is CASSPVGQAYEQYF. CDR3 sequence (DNA): TGTGCCAGCTCACCGGTTGGTCAGGCCTACGAGCAGTACTTC.

This clone is a singleton in its sample. The rearrangement joins TRBV29-1 to TRBJ2-3; no firm D call. This CDR3 has 13 residues. Germline V CDR1 and CDR2: SQVTM, ANQGSEA. Trimming took off 3 bases at V and 2 bases at J, with 9 bases between the two ends. Here the CDR3 DNA reads TGCAGCGTTGACCCCCGGCACACAGATACGCAGTATTTT. Protein product: CSVDPRHTDTQYF.

The chain uses TRBV30 and TRBJ1-2; 12 nucleotides agree with TRBD1. J lost 0 bases, V lost 7 bases, and 12 bases had no gene match. Germline loops: CDR1 GTSNPN, CDR2 SVGIG (reference sequence). CDR3 length equals 17 residues. CDR3 bases: TGTGCCTATACACCGGGACAGGGGGCACGGGCTAACTATGGCTACACCTTC. Translation: CAYTPGQGARANYGYTF.

The chain joins TRBV4-3 to TRBJ2-5; D is ambiguous. The CDR3 covers 14 residues. Germline V lookup: CDR1 LGHNA, CDR2 YSLEER. V lost 3 bases, J lost 9 bases, and 17 bases lay in between. Written as DNA, the CDR3 is TGCGCCAGCAGCCAGTCCGGACGGTCGGTAGCCCAGTACTTC. Its translation is CASSQSGRSVAQYF.

The rearrangement links TRBV30 to TRBJ1-5; unclear D gene. Germline V gene sequence: CDR1 GTSNPN, CDR2 SVGIG (reference sequence). V lost 2 bases to trimming and J lost 4 bases, with 9 bases between them. The CDR3 sequence is 13 residues long. CDR3 sequence reads: CAWSFTANQPQHF. CDR3 in DNA: TGTGCCTGGAGTTTTACGGCAAATCAGCCCCAGCATTTT.

The chain uses TRBV30 and TRBJ1-2; D gene unclear. V was clipped by 0 bases and J by 3 bases, with 11 bases between them. This CDR3 spans 14 amino acids. CDR1 is GTSNPN and CDR2 is SVGIG in the germline V gene (reference sequence). This CDR3 reads CAWSVVPTDYGYTF. In nucleotides, the CDR3 is TGTGCCTGGAGTGTAGTTCCTACGGACTATGGCTACACCTTC.

The chain is built from TRBV11-2 and TRBJ1-2; a weak D match, TRBD1 (6 bases). V was shortened by 6 bases and J by 3 bases, with 17 bases between the two germline ends. Germline assignment: CDR1 SGHAT and CDR2 FQNNGV. CDR3 size: 15 residues. The CDR3 nucleotides are TGTGCCAGCAGTCCGGCGGGGGGCTCTGACTATGGCTACACCTTC. Its translation is CASSPAGGSDYGYTF.

The J gene is TRBJ2-1, the V gene TRBV5-1; D gene uncertain. CDR1 and CDR2 from the germline V gene are SGHRS and YFSETQ. The V and J ends lost 3 bases and 1 base respectively, with 5 bases between them. The CDR3 has 13 amino acids. CDR3 sequence (DNA): TGCGCCAGCAGCTCAGATTCCTACAATGAGCAGTTCTTC. Translation gives CASSSDSYNEQFF. Full variable domain (missing parts from reference TRBV5-1 and TRBJ2-1): KAGVTQTPRYLIKTRGQQVTLSCSPISGHRSVSWYQQTPGQGLQFLFEYFSETQRNKGNFPGRFSGRQFSNSRSEMNVSTLELGDSALYLCASSSDSYNEQFFGPGTRLTVL.

This sequence joins TRBV5-1 and TRBJ1-2; the D gene is possibly TRBD1 (5 bases). The CDR3 is 13 amino acids. Deletions cut 1 base from V and 2 bases from J, with 6 bases between. Germline CDR1 SGHRS, CDR2 YFSETQ. The CDR3 reads CASSLWGNYGYTF. In DNA, the CDR3 is TGCGCCAGCAGCTTGTGGGGGAACTATGGCTACACCTTC.